Presented here are 27 T cell receptor beta chains from one specimen sequenced in a study of graft-versus-host responses after intestinal transplantation. No antigens are known for them. Data came from immunoSEQ multiplex PCR; TCRdb stores just in-frame clones and leaves some out. Found here are tens of thousands of clones, around 82% of them singletons; the top ten hold 0.35% to 0.45%. The sequenced sample was unstimulated CD4+ T cells sorted from spleen or lymph node cells, obtained before transplant. These receptors were taken from a human donor who was the organ donor for an intestinal transplant.

This chain uses TRBV28 with TRBJ2-3; 11 positions match TRBD1. Germline CDR1 MDHEN, CDR2 SYDVKM. V was pared by 6 bases and J by 8 bases, with 4 bases of the junction left unmatched. The CDR3 has 13 residues. CDR3 region: CASRLGQGVTQYF. The CDR3 DNA follows: TGTGCCAGCAGATTGGGACAGGGGGTTACGCAGTATTTT.

The chain employs TRBV28 and TRBJ2-3, with 10 bases aligning to TRBD2. Germline V gene lookup returns CDR1 MDHEN and CDR2 SYDVKM. With V trimmed by 7 bases and J by 3 bases, 4 bases remained unmatched. The length of the CDR3 is 14 residues. The CDR3 reads CASTTSGVTDTQYF. As DNA, the CDR3 is TGTGCCAGCACTACTAGCGGGGTAACAGATACGCAGTATTTT.

This clone appeared once. The J gene is TRBJ2-7, the V gene TRBV7-9; 7 bases map to TRBD2. Trimming removed 5 bases from V and 8 bases from J; junction bases left unmatched: 9. Germline CDR1 and CDR2: SEHNR and FQNEAQ (reference sequence). CDR3 length: 13 amino acids. CDR3 sequence: CASSTPGRPKQYV. The CDR3 DNA reads TGTGCCAGCAGCACTCCCGGGAGGCCGAAGCAGTACGTC.

The V gene is TRBV2, the J gene TRBJ2-4; possibly TRBD2 for D (6 bases). CDR1 is SNHLY, CDR2 FYNNEI, per germline. The CDR3 loop spans 15 amino acids. Trimming pared 5 bases from V and 7 bases from J, leaving 18 bases between. The CDR3 DNA reads as TGTGCCAGCAGTCCGGTGGGACTTCGAGCCAACATTCAGTACTTC. Amino acid sequence: CASSPVGLRANIQYF.

This rearrangement joins TRBV11-3 to TRBJ2-1, with D tentatively TRBD1 (5 bases). V lost 3 bases, J lost 4 bases, and 10 bases lay in between. This CDR3 spans 14 amino acids. The germline V gene has CDR1 SGHNT and CDR2 YENEEA. The CDR3: CASSLGQGYNEQFF. As DNA, the CDR3 is TGTGCCAGCAGCTTGGGGCAGGGATACAATGAGCAGTTCTTC.

V gene TRBV5-1 combines with J gene TRBJ2-3, with TRBD1 as a possible D gene (6 bases). Germline V gene data show CDR1 as SGHRS and CDR2 as YFSETQ. Trimming removed 4 bases at V and 6 bases at J, with 12 bases between. The CDR3 contains 13 residues. The chain's CDR3 is CASSHQGPDTQYF. In DNA, the CDR3 is TGCGCCAGCAGCCACCAGGGGCCGGATACGCAGTATTTT.

CDR3 sequence reads: CASSRTDSPYGYTF. The CDR3 nucleotides read TGTGCCAGCAGCCGCACAGACAGCCCCTATGGCTACACCTTC. The genes are TRBV7-2 and TRBJ1-2; maybe TRBD1 (5 bases). This CDR3 contains 14 residues. CDR1 is SGHTA and CDR2 is FQGNSA in the germline V gene. V was trimmed by 5 bases and J by 4 bases, leaving 14 bases between them.

The chain joins TRBV15 to TRBJ1-5; 8 bases fit TRBD1. The trim removed 4 bases at V and 4 bases at J, leaving 6 bases unmatched. The CDR3 runs to 15 residues. The V gene's germline CDR1 is LNHNV and CDR2 YYDKDF (reference sequence). The CDR3 DNA follows: TGTGCCACCAGCACCGGACAGGGCGGTAATCAGCCCCAGCATTTT. This translates into CATSTGQGGNQPQHF.

The chain links TRBV10-3 to TRBJ2-1, with 10 bases fitting TRBD2. Germline lookup yields CDR1 ENHRY and CDR2 SYGVKD. The CDR3 has 15 residues. The trim removed 6 bases at V and 5 bases at J, leaving 7 bases unmatched. CDR3 nucleotide sequence: TGTGCCATCAGGGTAACTAGCGGGGCTAACAATGAGCAGTTCTTC. Translating gives CAIRVTSGANNEQFF.

This chain joins TRBV28 and TRBJ2-1; 9 bases map to TRBD1. J lost 5 bases, V lost 10 bases, and 15 bases had no gene match. Germline values: CDR1 MDHEN, CDR2 SYDVKM. The CDR3 sequence is 16 residues long. CDR3 amino acids: CATNRVSGQGNNEQFF. In nucleotides, the CDR3 is TGTGCCACCAATCGGGTATCGGGACAGGGAAACAATGAGCAGTTCTTC.

The genes are TRBV13 and TRBJ1-1, with 9 bases fitting TRBD1. The V and J ends lost 6 bases and 4 bases, in that order; junction bases with no gene match: 15. This CDR3 contains 17 residues. Germline V gives CDR1 PRHDT, CDR2 FYEKMQ (reference sequence). The CDR3 is CASRLFVQTGGSTEAFF. CDR3 coding DNA: TGTGCCAGCAGGCTGTTTGTTCAGACAGGGGGAAGCACTGAAGCTTTCTTT.

There are a few counts of this clone. The chain combines TRBV29-1 with TRBJ1-2, with D perhaps TRBD1 (6 bases). Per the germline V gene, CDR1 is SQVTM and CDR2 is ANQGSEA. Trimming pared 4 bases from V and 2 bases from J, leaving 11 bases between. This CDR3 is 13 amino acids long. The CDR3 region has the DNA TGCAGCGTTGGTGGGGACACCAACTATGGCTACACCTTC. Translation gives CSVGGDTNYGYTF. Supplemented by reference TRBV29-1 and TRBJ1-2, the full variable domain reads SAVISQKPSRDICQRGTSLTIQCQVDSQVTMMFWYRQQPGQSLTLIATANQGSEATYESGFVIDKFPISRPNLTFSTLTVSNMSPEDSSIYLCSVGGDTNYGYTFGSGTRLTVV.

The chain has TRBV7-3 and TRBJ1-1; unclear D gene. Trimming removed 0 bases at V and 5 bases at J, with 7 bases between. The CDR3 totals 13 residues. Germline CDR1 reads SGHTA; CDR2 reads FQGTGA. The CDR3, as DNA: TGTGCCAGCAGCTTAACGACGGGGACTGAAGCTTTCTTT. Translated: CASSLTTGTEAFF.

This clone was observed once. The chain joins TRBV30 to TRBJ1-2; no clear D gene. Per germline, CDR1 GTSNPN and CDR2 SVGIG (reference sequence). Trimming left V 3 bases short and J 5 bases short, with 10 bases between. CDR3 length: 12 amino acids. In nucleotides, the CDR3 is TGTGCCTGGAGCGTCAAAACTTATGGCTACACCTTC. The encoded protein is CAWSVKTYGYTF.

A few counts support this clone. This chain connects TRBV2 to TRBJ2-4; 10 bases map to TRBD1. CDR1 is SNHLY and CDR2 is FYNNEI in the germline V gene. After removal of 5 bases from V and 9 bases from J, the junction contained 10 bases not matched to a gene. The CDR3 runs to 15 residues. The CDR3 loop reads CASSLTTGGFAIQYF. CDR3 in DNA: TGTGCCAGCAGTCTCACGACAGGGGGCTTCGCCATTCAGTACTTC. Complete variable domain (other parts from reference TRBV2 and TRBJ2-4): EPEVTQTPSHQVTQMGQEVILRCVPISNHLYFYWYRQILGQKVEFLVSFYNNEISEKSEIFDDQFSVERPDGSNFTLKIRSTKLEDSAMYFCASSLTTGGFAIQYFGAGTRLSVL.

The chain has TRBV28 and TRBJ1-2; D ambiguous. The CDR3 has 15 amino acids. V was shortened by 4 bases and J by 1 base, with 13 bases between the two germline ends. Germline CDR1 is MDHEN and CDR2 is SYDVKM. Written as DNA, the CDR3 is TGTGCCAGCAGTTACCCCCTCGGAGGTAACTATGGCTACACCTTC. The encoded protein is CASSYPLGGNYGYTF.

V is TRBV5-6 and J is TRBJ2-3; D may be TRBD2 (6 bases). Germline loops: CDR1 SGHDT, CDR2 YYEEEE. The CDR3 runs 15 residues. Trimming cost V 2 bases and J 2 bases, with 12 bases left between them. The DNA for the CDR3 is TGTGCCAGCAGCTTAGTGTCGGGAGACACAGATACGCAGTATTTT. Protein sequence: CASSLVSGDTDTQYF.

This chain uses TRBV28 with TRBJ1-2, with D uncertain. The CDR3 is made up of 13 amino acids. Trimming stripped 4 bases from V and 3 bases from J, with 9 bases between. Germline V gives CDR1 MDHEN, CDR2 SYDVKM. CDR3 nucleotide sequence: TGTGCCAGCAGTTCCCCCGGGGACTATGGCTACACCTTC. As protein: CASSSPGDYGYTF.

This clone was recorded once. The rearrangement joins TRBV6-1 to TRBJ1-2, with TRBD1 as a possible D gene (6 bases). Germline CDR1 is MNHNS and CDR2 is SASEGT. The V end lost 8 bases, the J end lost 6 bases, and 19 bases lay between the germline ends. The CDR3 length is 14 residues. CDR3 residues: CASGGDIPSDGYTF. CDR3 nucleotide sequence: TGTGCCAGCGGGGGGGACATTCCCTCCGATGGCTACACCTTC.

The genes are TRBV19 and TRBJ1-2; 7 nucleotides align to TRBD1. Trimming took 7 bases from V and 7 from J; bases not matched to a gene: 9. In germline, CDR1 is LNHDA, CDR2 SQIVND (reference sequence). This CDR3 is 13 amino acids long. The CDR3 DNA reads as TGTGCCAGTACCCCGACAGGGATGGGTGGCTACACCTTC. The encoded protein is CASTPTGMGGYTF.

This clone turned up a few times. The gene calls are TRBV7-2 and TRBJ1-1, with 7 bases lining up with TRBD1. The CDR3 contains 14 residues. V dropped 4 bases and J dropped 6; count of bases not matched to a gene: 8. CDR1 is SGHTA and CDR2 is FQGNSA in the germline V gene. The CDR3 DNA reads TGTGCCAGCAGCTCCGGACAGGTTCCCCCTGAAGCTTTCTTT. Protein sequence: CASSSGQVPPEAFF.

The CDR3 DNA follows: TGCGCCAGCAGCTTCGGGACTAGCGGGGTTAATGAGCAGTTCTTC. Its protein product is CASSFGTSGVNEQFF. The chain employs TRBV5-1 and TRBJ2-1; TRBD2 aligns across 13 bases. This CDR3 spans 15 amino acids. V lost 2 bases and J lost 7; bases outside the gene matches: 3. Looked up from germline, CDR1 is SGHRS and CDR2 is YFSETQ. Full variable domain (rest looked up from reference TRBV5-1 and TRBJ2-1): KAGVTQTPRYLIKTRGQQVTLSCSPISGHRSVSWYQQTPGQGLQFLFEYFSETQRNKGNFPGRFSGRQFSNSRSEMNVSTLELGDSALYLCASSFGTSGVNEQFFGPGTRLTVL.

This clone came up a few times. CDR3 sequence (DNA): TGTGCCAGTAAGGGGGGGGGCGTGGGTACGCAGTATTTT. Residues: CASKGGGVGTQYF. V gene TRBV19 combines with J gene TRBJ2-3; D perhaps matches TRBD2 (7 bases). Trimming pared 7 bases from V and 8 bases from J, leaving 16 bases between. CDR3 length: 13 residues. Germline values: CDR1 LNHDA, CDR2 SQIVND (reference sequence).

The rearrangement uses TRBV10-3 and TRBJ2-3; the D gene is possibly TRBD1 (6 bases). The germline CDR1 and CDR2 sequences are ENHRY and SYGVKD. V dropped 2 bases and J dropped 1 base, with 10 bases sitting between them. The CDR3 sequence is 15 residues long. The CDR3 spells CAISEGAGGTDTQYF. CDR3 in DNA: TGTGCCATCAGTGAGGGTGCAGGGGGCACAGATACGCAGTATTTT.

The chain is built from TRBV28 and TRBJ1-1; no clear D. Germline lookup yields CDR1 MDHEN and CDR2 SYDVKM. CDR3 length equals 12 residues. V lost 8 bases and J 1 base, leaving 8 bases between the germline ends. CDR3 loop: CASDRENTEAFF. Written as DNA, the CDR3 is TGTGCCAGCGATCGGGAGAACACTGAAGCTTTCTTT. The entire variable domain, with the rest obtained from reference TRBV28 and TRBJ1-1, is as follows: DVKVTQSSRYLVKRTGEKVFLECVQDMDHENMFWYRQDPGLGLRLIYFSYDVKMKEKGDIPEGYSVSREKKERFSLILESASTNQTSMYLCASDRENTEAFFGQGTRLTVV.

J is TRBJ2-7 and V is TRBV7-8; D may be TRBD2 (6 bases). Trimming pared 7 bases from V and 3 bases from J, leaving 19 bases between. This CDR3 spans 15 amino acids. The germline CDR1 and CDR2 sequences are SGHVS and FQNEAQ. Here the CDR3 DNA reads TGTGCCAGCACCCTTGATCGGACGGGGGACTACGAGCAGTACGTC. Translation: CASTLDRTGDYEQYV.

This chain connects TRBV7-2 to TRBJ1-1, with 7 bases matching TRBD1. With V trimmed by 6 bases and J by 9 bases, 7 bases remained unmatched. The CDR3 contains 12 residues. CDR1 is SGHTA, CDR2 FQGNSA, per germline. The CDR3 DNA is TGTGCCAGCAGGGAGGAGGGGGCGAAAGCTTTCTTT. This sequence encodes CASREEGAKAFF.